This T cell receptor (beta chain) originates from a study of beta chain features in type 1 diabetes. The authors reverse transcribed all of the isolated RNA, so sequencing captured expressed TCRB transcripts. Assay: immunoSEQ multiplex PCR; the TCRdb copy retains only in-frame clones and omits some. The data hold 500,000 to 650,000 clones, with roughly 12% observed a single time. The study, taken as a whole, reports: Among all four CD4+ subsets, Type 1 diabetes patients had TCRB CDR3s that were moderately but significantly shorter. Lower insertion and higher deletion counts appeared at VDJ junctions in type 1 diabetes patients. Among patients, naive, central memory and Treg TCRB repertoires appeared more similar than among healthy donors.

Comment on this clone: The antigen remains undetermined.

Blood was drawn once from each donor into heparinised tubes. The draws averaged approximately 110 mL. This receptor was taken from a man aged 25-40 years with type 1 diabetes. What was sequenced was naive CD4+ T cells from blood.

The CDR3 sequence is CASSVDARGGNQPQHF. In DNA form, the CDR3 reads TGTGCCAGCAGCGTAGACGCCAGGGGAGGCAATCAGCCCCAGCATTTT. The genes are TRBV9 and TRBJ1-5; D may be TRBD1 (6 bases). Per the germline V gene, CDR1 is SGDLS and CDR2 is YYNGEE. Trimming pared 0 bases from V and 2 bases from J, leaving 12 bases between. The CDR3 is made up of 16 amino acids. Full variable domain (missing parts from reference TRBV9 and TRBJ1-5): DSGVTQTPKHLITATGQRVTLRCSPRSGDLSVYWYQQSLDQGLQFLIQYYNGEERAKGNILERFSAQQFPDLHSELNLSSLELGDSALYFCASSVDARGGNQPQHFGDGTRLSIL.